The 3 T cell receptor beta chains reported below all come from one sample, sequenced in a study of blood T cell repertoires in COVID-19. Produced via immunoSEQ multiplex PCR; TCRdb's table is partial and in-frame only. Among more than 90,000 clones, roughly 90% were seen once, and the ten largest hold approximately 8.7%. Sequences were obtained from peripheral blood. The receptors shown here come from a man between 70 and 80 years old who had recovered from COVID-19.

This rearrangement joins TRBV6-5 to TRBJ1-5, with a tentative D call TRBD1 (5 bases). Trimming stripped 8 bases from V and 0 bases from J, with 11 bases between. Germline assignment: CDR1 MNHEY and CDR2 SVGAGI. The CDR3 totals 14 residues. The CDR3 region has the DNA TGTGCCAGCCATGCAGGGTATAGCAATCAGCCCCAGCATTTT. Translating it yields CASHAGYSNQPQHF.

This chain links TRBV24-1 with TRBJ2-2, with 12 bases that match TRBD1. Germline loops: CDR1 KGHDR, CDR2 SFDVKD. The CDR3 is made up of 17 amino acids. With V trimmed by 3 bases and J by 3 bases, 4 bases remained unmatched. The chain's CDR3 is CATSDRGTGGYTGELFF. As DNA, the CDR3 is TGTGCCACCAGTGATCGAGGGACAGGGGGCTACACCGGGGAGCTGTTTTTT.

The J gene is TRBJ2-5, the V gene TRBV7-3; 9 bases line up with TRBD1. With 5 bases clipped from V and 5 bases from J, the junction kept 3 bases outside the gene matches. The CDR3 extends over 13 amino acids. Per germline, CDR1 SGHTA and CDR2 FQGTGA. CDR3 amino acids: CASSLTGGETQYF. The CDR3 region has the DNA TGTGCCAGCAGCCTGACAGGGGGGGAGACCCAGTACTTC.